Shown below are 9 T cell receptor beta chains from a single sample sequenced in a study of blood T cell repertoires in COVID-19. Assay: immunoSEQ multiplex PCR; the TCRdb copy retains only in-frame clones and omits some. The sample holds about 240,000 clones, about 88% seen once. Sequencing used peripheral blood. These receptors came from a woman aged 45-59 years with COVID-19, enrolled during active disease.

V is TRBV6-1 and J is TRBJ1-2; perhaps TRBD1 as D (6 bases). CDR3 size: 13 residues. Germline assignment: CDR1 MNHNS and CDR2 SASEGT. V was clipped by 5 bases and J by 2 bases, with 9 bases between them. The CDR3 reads CASSYTGNYGYTF. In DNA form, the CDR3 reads TGTGCCAGCAGTTATACAGGGAACTATGGCTACACCTTC.

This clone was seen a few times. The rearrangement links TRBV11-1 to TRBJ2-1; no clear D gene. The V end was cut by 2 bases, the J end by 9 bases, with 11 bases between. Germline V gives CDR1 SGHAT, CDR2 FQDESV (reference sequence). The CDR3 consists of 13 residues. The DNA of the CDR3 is TGTGCCAGCAGCTTAAGAGGCTACGGTGAGCAGTTCTTC. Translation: CASSLRGYGEQFF.

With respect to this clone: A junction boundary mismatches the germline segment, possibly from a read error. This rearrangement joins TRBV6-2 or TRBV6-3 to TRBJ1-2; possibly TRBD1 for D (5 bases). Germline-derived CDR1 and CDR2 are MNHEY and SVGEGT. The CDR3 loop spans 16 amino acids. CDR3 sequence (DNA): TGTGCCAGCAGTTACTCCCGGGGGTCCCTTAACTTTGGCTACACCTTC. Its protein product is CASSYSRGSLNFGYTF.

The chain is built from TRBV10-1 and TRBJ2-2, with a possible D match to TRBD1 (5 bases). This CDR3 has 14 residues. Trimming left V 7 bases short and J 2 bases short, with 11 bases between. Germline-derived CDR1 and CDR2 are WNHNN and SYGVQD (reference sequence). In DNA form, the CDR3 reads TGCGCCAGCAAGGGGTCACTCAACACCGGGGAGCTGTTTTTT. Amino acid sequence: CASKGSLNTGELFF.

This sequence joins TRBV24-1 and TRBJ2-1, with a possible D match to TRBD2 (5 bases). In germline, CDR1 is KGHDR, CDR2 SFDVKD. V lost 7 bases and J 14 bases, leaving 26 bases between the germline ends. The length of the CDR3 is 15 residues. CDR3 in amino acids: CATSTPGLRGQEEFF. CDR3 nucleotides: TGTGCCACCAGCACCCCGGGGTTGAGAGGGCAGGAAGAGTTCTTC.

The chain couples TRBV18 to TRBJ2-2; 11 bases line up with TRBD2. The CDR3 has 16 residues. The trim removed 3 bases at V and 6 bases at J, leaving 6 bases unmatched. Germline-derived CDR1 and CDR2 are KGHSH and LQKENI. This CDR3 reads CASSPAQLAGAGELFF. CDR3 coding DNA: TGTGCCAGCTCACCGGCTCAACTAGCGGGGGCCGGGGAGCTGTTTTTT.

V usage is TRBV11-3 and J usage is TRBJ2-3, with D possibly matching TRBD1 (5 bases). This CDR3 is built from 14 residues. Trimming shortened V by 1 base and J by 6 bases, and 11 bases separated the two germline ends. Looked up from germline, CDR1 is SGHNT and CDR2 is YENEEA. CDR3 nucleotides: TGTGCCAGCAGCTTAGCAACAGGTTCTGATACGCAGTATTTT. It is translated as CASSLATGSDTQYF.

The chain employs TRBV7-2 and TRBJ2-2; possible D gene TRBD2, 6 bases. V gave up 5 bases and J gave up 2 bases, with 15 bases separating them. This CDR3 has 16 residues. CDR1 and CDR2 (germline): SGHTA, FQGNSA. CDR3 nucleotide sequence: TGTGCCAGCAGCAGAATTCCGGGAGCAAACACCGGGGAGCTGTTTTTT. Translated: CASSRIPGANTGELFF.

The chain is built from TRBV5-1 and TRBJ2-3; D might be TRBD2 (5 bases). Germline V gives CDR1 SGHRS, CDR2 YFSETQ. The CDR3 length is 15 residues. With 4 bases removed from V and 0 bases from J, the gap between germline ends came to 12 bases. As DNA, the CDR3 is TGCGCCAGCAGCCCACCAAGGACTAGCACAGATACGCAGTATTTT. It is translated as CASSPPRTSTDTQYF.